This passage covers 32 T cell receptor beta chains from one sample sequenced in a study of blood T cell repertoires in COVID-19. The repertoire was sequenced with immunoSEQ multiplex PCR; TCRdb's copy has only in-frame clones and lacks some. The sample has around 270,000 clones, around 90% seen once. The specimen was PBMCs or T cells enriched from blood (not recorded which). The receptors shown here come from a woman between 40 and 50 years old who had been exposed to COVID-19.

This sequence joins TRBV5-6 and TRBJ2-1, with 8 bases aligning to TRBD1. Germline V gene data show CDR1 as SGHDT and CDR2 as YYEEEE. V shed 1 base and J 4 bases; nucleotides not matched to a gene: 4. The CDR3 has 15 residues. The CDR3 DNA reads as TGTGCCAGCAGCTTGAGGGACAGGAAATACAATGAGCAGTTCTTC. It translates to CASSLRDRKYNEQFF.

This chain joins TRBV6-1 and TRBJ2-3, with 7 nucleotides matching TRBD2. The CDR3 has 16 residues. Germline trimming cut 4 bases from V and 2 bases from J; bases unmatched to any gene: 9. Looked up from germline, CDR1 is MNHNS and CDR2 is SASEGT. The CDR3 here is CASSGDSGFSTDTQYF. The CDR3 coding sequence is TGTGCCAGCAGTGGGGATAGCGGGTTCTCCACAGATACGCAGTATTTT.

The chain combines TRBV28 with TRBJ1-4, with D possibly matching TRBD1 (5 bases). The length of the CDR3 is 17 residues. Trimming pared 0 bases from V and 5 bases from J, leaving 16 bases between. CDR1 is MDHEN and CDR2 is SYDVKM in the germline V gene. The CDR3 loop reads CASSLWGLAPRNEKLFF. In DNA form, the CDR3 reads TGTGCCAGCAGTTTATGGGGGCTCGCCCCCAGAAATGAAAAACTGTTTTTT.

The V and J genes are TRBV12-3 or TRBV12-4 and TRBJ2-3, with 8 bases that match TRBD2. CDR3 length equals 13 residues. Trimming at V came to 6 bases and at J to 8 bases, leaving 7 bases not matched to a gene. The CDR3 loop is CASRTGTSSTQYF. CDR3 in DNA: TGTGCCAGCAGGACCGGGACTAGTAGTACGCAGTATTTT.

This clone appeared a few times. The CDR3 nucleotides are TGTGCCAGCAGTTTGACAGGGGGCTTGGGATATGAGACCCAGTACTTC. As protein: CASSLTGGLGYETQYF. The chain has TRBV27 and TRBJ2-5; 10 nucleotides match TRBD1. Germline CDR1 is MNHEY and CDR2 is SMNVEV (reference sequence). The length of the CDR3 is 16 residues. V was clipped by 3 bases and J by 5 bases; unmatched bases: 9.

The V gene is TRBV27, the J gene TRBJ2-3; TRBD1 matches at 7 bases. Losses at the gene ends were 6 bases for V and 5 bases for J; bases not matched to a gene: 8. Germline lookup yields CDR1 MNHEY and CDR2 SMNVEV (reference sequence). The CDR3 is 14 residues long. CDR3 loop: CASRQMTGLDTQYF. The CDR3 DNA reads TGTGCCAGCAGACAGATGACAGGGTTAGATACGCAGTATTTT.

The genes are TRBV15 and TRBJ1-1, with a weak D call TRBD1 (5 bases). V lost 0 bases and J lost 6, with 17 bases in between. The germline CDR1 and CDR2 sequences are LNHNV and YYDKDF (reference sequence). The CDR3 totals 16 residues. As DNA, the CDR3 is TGTGCCACCAGCAGAGATTTGCCCGGGCGGGGGGCTGAAGCTTTCTTT. Protein product: CATSRDLPGRGAEAFF.

V gene TRBV10-3 combines with J gene TRBJ1-2, with D possibly being TRBD1 (5 bases). This CDR3 comprises 13 residues. Germline CDR1 is ENHRY and CDR2 is SYGVKD. Trimming pared 3 bases from V and 8 bases from J, leaving 13 bases between. The CDR3 sequence is CAISEGERGGYTF. The CDR3 DNA is TGTGCCATCAGTGAAGGGGAGCGGGGCGGCTACACCTTC.

This clone was detected a few times. CDR3 nucleotides: TGTGCCAGCAGCACAAAGTGGACAGGAGGGGCAGAGACCCAGTACTTC. Translating it yields CASSTKWTGGAETQYF. V is TRBV7-9 and J is TRBJ2-5; the D gene is possibly TRBD1 (7 bases). With 5 bases removed from V and 4 bases from J, the gap between germline ends came to 20 bases. This CDR3 region has 16 residues. Per the germline V gene, CDR1 is SEHNR and CDR2 is FQNEAQ (reference sequence).

This chain links TRBV4-2 with TRBJ1-6; D uncertain. Trimming took off 0 bases at V and 6 bases at J, with 12 bases between the two ends. The CDR3 consists of 16 residues. Looked up from germline, CDR1 is LGHNA and CDR2 is YNFKEQ. CDR3 coding DNA: TGTGCCAGCAGCCAAGATCAACAGTTAGTTAATTCACCCCTCCACTTT. Translating it yields CASSQDQQLVNSPLHF.

The rearrangement joins TRBV2 to TRBJ1-5; D may be TRBD1 (5 bases). Deletions cut 3 bases from V and 6 bases from J, with 12 bases between. Germline V CDR1 and CDR2: SNHLY, FYNNEI. CDR3 length equals 14 residues. DNA for the CDR3: TGTGCCAGCAGTGATAATGGGAGGGGTCAGCCCCAGCATTTT. Protein sequence: CASSDNGRGQPQHF. Full variable domain (missing parts from reference TRBV2 and TRBJ1-5): EPEVTQTPSHQVTQMGQEVILRCVPISNHLYFYWYRQILGQKVEFLVSFYNNEISEKSEIFDDQFSVERPDGSNFTLKIRSTKLEDSAMYFCASSDNGRGQPQHFGDGTRLSIL.

This sequence joins TRBV7-9 and TRBJ1-3; 10 bases are shared with TRBD1. This CDR3 is built from 15 residues. CDR1 and CDR2 (germline): SEHNR, FQNEAQ (reference sequence). Germline trimming cut 5 bases from V and 2 bases from J; bases unmatched to any gene: 3. This CDR3 is CASSLGQGAGNTIYF. CDR3 in DNA: TGTGCCAGCAGCCTCGGACAGGGGGCTGGAAACACCATATATTTT.

The chain is built from TRBV18 and TRBJ2-7; no definite D call. The germline gives CDR1 KGHSH, CDR2 LQKENI. V lost 2 bases and J lost 2, with 10 bases in between. The CDR3 is 14 amino acids. Here the CDR3 reads CASSPKAQPYEQYF. CDR3 in DNA: TGTGCCAGCTCACCAAAAGCACAGCCCTACGAGCAGTACTTC.

V gene TRBV7-9 combines with J gene TRBJ1-6; D gene ambiguous. The CDR3 is made up of 13 amino acids. Trimming shortened V by 0 bases and J by 8 bases, and 5 bases separated the two germline ends. CDR1 is SEHNR, CDR2 FQNEAQ, per germline (reference sequence). The DNA of the CDR3 is TGTGCCAGCAGCTTAGCGCTAGATTCACCCCTCCACTTT. This gives the protein CASSLALDSPLHF. The whole variable domain, filled in from reference TRBV7-9 and TRBJ1-6, reads DTGVSQNPRHKITKRGQNVTFRCDPISEHNRLYWYRQTLGQGPEFLTYFQNEAQLEKSRLLSDRFSAERPKGSFSTLEIQRTEQGDSAMYLCASSLALDSPLHFGNGTRLTVT.

V and J are TRBV6-6 and TRBJ2-1, with TRBD2 matching over 10 bases. Germline trimming cut 7 bases from V and 3 bases from J; bases unmatched to any gene: 6. CDR1 is MNHNY, CDR2 SVGAGI, per germline (reference sequence). CDR3 length: 15 amino acids. The CDR3 bases are TGTGCCAGCATCGGTGGGACTAGCGTCTACAATGAGCAGTTCTTC. It codes for CASIGGTSVYNEQFF.

The chain is built from TRBV9 and TRBJ2-2; the D is unclear. V dropped 1 base and J dropped 4 bases, with 8 bases sitting between them. CDR3 length: 14 residues. Germline CDR1 is SGDLS and CDR2 is YYNGEE. The CDR3 is CASSVLSGTGELFF. The CDR3 nucleotides read TGTGCCAGCAGCGTACTATCGGGCACCGGGGAGCTGTTTTTT.

The chain joins TRBV7-2 to TRBJ2-2, with TRBD1 as a possible D gene (6 bases). Germline V gene data show CDR1 as SGHTA and CDR2 as FQGNSA. CDR3 length: 16 amino acids. The V gene lost 5 bases and the J gene lost 6 bases, with 19 bases spanning the gap. The CDR3 sequence is CASSTTPGARPGELFF. CDR3 coding DNA: TGTGCCAGCAGCACGACTCCAGGGGCGAGGCCCGGGGAGCTGTTTTTT.

The chain recombines TRBV25-1 with TRBJ2-3; TRBD2 is a possible D gene (6 bases). CDR3 length: 15 residues. Germline-derived CDR1 and CDR2 are MGHDK and SYGVNS. V dropped 3 bases and J dropped 4 bases, with 14 bases sitting between them. The CDR3 protein is CASSETGVVPDTQYF. The CDR3 DNA is TGTGCCAGCAGTGAGACGGGAGTGGTTCCAGATACGCAGTATTTT.

This sequence joins TRBV6-2 or TRBV6-3 and TRBJ2-5; 7 nucleotides match TRBD2. The length of the CDR3 is 16 residues. The trim removed 2 bases at V and 4 bases at J, leaving 10 bases unmatched. Germline V lookup: CDR1 MNHEY, CDR2 SVGEGT. CDR3 residues: CASSYPVAGEVETQYF. In nucleotides, the CDR3 is TGTGCCAGCAGTTACCCAGTGGCGGGAGAAGTAGAGACCCAGTACTTC.

This clone is medium-sized. The chain uses TRBV11-1 and TRBJ1-1, with D unclear. The CDR3 consists of 13 residues. Trimming removed 3 bases at V and 1 base at J, with 6 bases between. The germline CDR1 and CDR2 sequences are SGHAT and FQDESV (reference sequence). The CDR3 region is CASSFPRNTEAFF. The CDR3 bases are TGTGCCAGCAGCTTTCCTCGGAACACTGAAGCTTTCTTT.

The chain uses TRBV30 and TRBJ1-1; no clear D gene. Trimming shortened V by 2 bases and J by 11 bases, and 15 bases separated the two germline ends. The length of the CDR3 is 12 residues. Germline V lookup: CDR1 GTSNPN, CDR2 SVGIG (reference sequence). DNA of the CDR3: TGTGCCTGGAGTAGGGAGTTACTTATGGCTTTCTTT. This codes for CAWSRELLMAFF.

The chain couples TRBV2 to TRBJ2-1; a weak D match, TRBD1 (5 bases). In germline, CDR1 is SNHLY, CDR2 FYNNEI. Trimming removed 8 bases from V and 5 bases from J, with 19 bases in between. This CDR3 is built from 15 residues. CDR3 loop: CASRHRWVRNNEQFF. In nucleotides, the CDR3 is TGTGCCAGCCGACACAGGTGGGTCCGCAACAATGAGCAGTTCTTC.

In DNA form, the CDR3 reads TGTGCCAGTAGTATAGTGGCTTGGGCAGATGGAATCGGTGGCTACACCTTC. Translated, it gives CASSIVAWADGIGGYTF. The V call is TRBV19, the J call TRBJ1-2; D call uncertain. The V and J ends lost 1 base and 7 bases respectively, with 22 bases between them. The CDR3 extends over 17 amino acids. Germline V gives CDR1 LNHDA, CDR2 SQIVND (reference sequence).

The rearrangement links TRBV7-2 to TRBJ2-3, with 8 bases fitting TRBD2. The J segment lost 1 base and the V segment lost 11 bases, leaving 5 bases of the junction unmatched. The germline gives CDR1 SGHTA, CDR2 FQGNSA. The CDR3 is 13 residues long. In nucleotides, the CDR3 is TGTGCCGCCGGGGGGGCGGGCACAGATACGCAGTATTTT. Residues: CAAGGAGTDTQYF.

V is TRBV2 and J is TRBJ2-3; possibly TRBD2 for D (6 bases). The CDR3 sequence is 17 residues long. V lost 10 bases and J 1 base, leaving 24 bases between the germline ends. The germline gives CDR1 SNHLY, CDR2 FYNNEI. The CDR3 region is CATEHPTSKWGTDTQYF. For the CDR3, the DNA is TGTGCCACAGAACACCCCACTAGCAAGTGGGGCACAGATACGCAGTATTTT.

The chain is built from TRBV5-1 and TRBJ1-3, with TRBD1 identical over 9 bases. Germline assignment: CDR1 SGHRS and CDR2 YFSETQ. V trimming: 6 bases; J trimming: 0 bases; junction bases outside the gene matches: 7. The CDR3 covers 16 residues. The CDR3 region has the DNA TGCGCCAGCACCTGGGACAGGGCAGACTCTGGAAACACCATATATTTT. It translates to CASTWDRADSGNTIYF.

To note about this clone: The junction differs from germline at one of its ends, possibly a read error. The chain links TRBV5-1 to TRBJ1-1; 8 positions agree with TRBD1. The CDR3 consists of 15 residues. Per germline, CDR1 SGHRS and CDR2 YFSETQ. The CDR3 is CASSQQGGMNTEAFF. CDR3 DNA: TGTGCCAGCAGCCAACAGGGGGGGATGAACACTGAAGCTTTCTTT.

This CDR3 reads CASSLSSGRRSYEQYV. The CDR3 coding sequence is TGTGCCAGCAGCTTGTCTAGCGGGAGAAGGTCCTACGAGCAGTACGTC. This sequence joins TRBV5-8 and TRBJ2-7; 10 bases fit TRBD2. The J segment lost 1 base and the V segment lost 1 base, leaving 5 bases of the junction unmatched. Germline CDR1 reads SGHTS; CDR2 reads YDEGEE. CDR3 length equals 16 residues.

The rearrangement joins TRBV6-2 or TRBV6-3 to TRBJ2-3; D may be TRBD2 (6 bases). The CDR3 contains 14 residues. V shed 4 bases and J shed 2 bases, with 10 bases lying between them. Germline values: CDR1 MNHEY, CDR2 SVGEGT. CDR3 protein: CASSSLAVTDTQYF. The CDR3 DNA reads as TGTGCCAGCAGTTCCTTAGCGGTCACAGATACGCAGTATTTT.

The genes are TRBV29-1 and TRBJ1-1; D possibly corresponds to TRBD1 (6 bases). Germline V gives CDR1 SQVTM, CDR2 ANQGSEA. The CDR3 has 14 residues. Trimming removed 5 bases at V and 1 base at J, with 14 bases between. CDR3 protein: CSVNTLDRNTEAFF. In DNA form, the CDR3 reads TGCAGCGTTAATACCTTGGACAGGAACACTGAAGCTTTCTTT.

The chain carries TRBV7-9 and TRBJ1-6; 9 bases map to TRBD1. Germline V gene data show CDR1 as SEHNR and CDR2 as FQNEAQ (reference sequence). V lost 5 bases to trimming and J lost 10 bases; unmatched junction nucleotides: 9. The CDR3 sequence is 15 residues long. Here the CDR3 DNA reads TGTGCCAGCAGCCCCCCGGGACAGGGTGGATCACCCCTCCACTTT. It specifies CASSPPGQGGSPLHF.

This sequence joins TRBV9 and TRBJ2-5; D may be TRBD2 (6 bases). Trimming took 2 bases from V and 4 from J, leaving 15 bases between them. Germline CDR1 reads SGDLS; CDR2 reads YYNGEE. The CDR3 length is 15 residues. The CDR3: CASSVSALGGETQYF. Written as DNA, the CDR3 is TGTGCCAGCAGCGTCTCGGCCCTGGGAGGAGAGACCCAGTACTTC.